These 32 T cell receptor beta chains came from one sample sequenced in a study of T-cell memory formation after mild COVID-19. TCRdb re-derived calls from the 5' RACE reads in MiXCR, one entry per CDR3 protein. This table has roughly 610,000 distinct CDR3 sequences, 17% appearing once. Sequencing was performed on PBMCs or a T cell subset sorted from them (not recorded which). The receptors were gathered from an adult woman who had mild COVID-19 (a few samples of this study predate the infection). Cell type and time point are not known.

This clonotype was detected many times. The chain has TRBV12-3 or TRBV12-4 and TRBJ1-1, with D unresolved. CDR3 length equals 14 residues. V dropped 7 bases and J dropped 7 bases, with 19 bases sitting between them. CDR3 loop: CASTKGEARLEAFF. The CDR3 DNA is TGTGCCAGCACCAAGGGAGAGGCTAGGCTTGAAGCTTTCTTT.

This clonotype was recorded at least ten times. J is TRBJ1-2 and V is TRBV12-3 or TRBV12-4; no reliable D call. The CDR3 loop spans 13 amino acids. Trimming cost V 2 bases and J 0 bases, with 4 bases left between them. CDR3 nucleotides: TGTGCCAGCAGTTTACGGGCTAACTATGGCTACACCTTC. Translating it yields CASSLRANYGYTF.

The chain couples TRBV13 to TRBJ1-1, with 10 bases that match TRBD1. In germline, CDR1 is PRHDT, CDR2 FYEKMQ (reference sequence). J lost 5 bases, V lost 3 bases, and 3 bases had no gene match. CDR3 length equals 14 residues. CDR3 nucleotide sequence: TGTGCCAGCAGCTTCGACAGGGGGCAAACTGAAGCTTTCTTT. It codes for CASSFDRGQTEAFF.

V is TRBV3-1 and J is TRBJ2-1; TRBD2 aligns across 7 bases. Germline V gene lookup returns CDR1 LGHDT and CDR2 YNNKEL (reference sequence). Losses at the gene ends were 4 bases for V and 2 bases for J; bases not matched to a gene: 8. CDR3 length equals 16 residues. As DNA, the CDR3 is TGTGCCAGCAGCCTCCTAGCGGCGGGGACCTACAATGAGCAGTTCTTC. Its translation: CASSLLAAGTYNEQFF.

In its sample, this clonotype was seen a few times. The rearrangement joins TRBV4-1 to TRBJ2-1; possible D gene TRBD2, 5 bases. This CDR3 spans 17 amino acids. In germline, CDR1 is MGHRA, CDR2 YSYEKL. Trimming cost V 3 bases and J 1 base, with 16 bases left between them. The chain's CDR3 is CASSQGLARRSYNEQFF. In nucleotides, the CDR3 is TGCGCCAGCAGCCAGGGTCTCGCCCGGAGGTCCTACAATGAGCAGTTCTTC.

The genes are TRBV3-1 and TRBJ1-2; D is perhaps TRBD1 (5 bases). Trimming pared 4 bases from V and 2 bases from J, leaving 14 bases between. The CDR3 covers 15 residues. In germline, CDR1 is LGHDT, CDR2 YNNKEL (reference sequence). The CDR3 spells CASSRWEEGNYGYTF. DNA of the CDR3: TGTGCCAGCAGCCGGTGGGAAGAGGGGAACTATGGCTACACCTTC.

The chain employs TRBV7-9 and TRBJ2-7; 7 bases fit TRBD2. This CDR3 has 15 residues. The ends lost 7 bases at V and 4 bases at J; junction bases unmatched: 13. CDR1 and CDR2 (germline): SEHNR, FQNEAQ (reference sequence). In DNA form, the CDR3 reads TGTGCCAGCATTCCCCTGCGGCGGGGGACGTACGAGCAGTACTTC. Translated: CASIPLRRGTYEQYF.

This clonotype was seen only a few times. The chain joins TRBV11-3 to TRBJ2-7, with D possibly being TRBD2 (5 bases). This CDR3 is 16 amino acids long. Per germline, CDR1 SGHNT and CDR2 YENEEA. The V end was cut by 0 bases, the J end by 3 bases, with 15 bases between. This chain's CDR3 is CASSLDRSGVNYEQYF. The CDR3 DNA follows: TGTGCCAGCAGCTTAGATCGATCCGGGGTGAACTACGAGCAGTACTTC.

This clonotype was recorded at least ten times. The chain couples TRBV5-1 to TRBJ2-1; 12 bases line up with TRBD1. The junction had 9 bases not matched to a gene; V was cut back by 2 bases and J by 0 bases. The V gene's germline CDR1 is SGHRS and CDR2 YFSETQ. The CDR3 spans 19 residues. This CDR3 is CASSLGTGGSQSSYNEQFF. CDR3 nucleotide sequence: TGCGCCAGCAGCTTAGGGACAGGGGGCTCCCAAAGCTCCTACAATGAGCAGTTCTTC.

This clonotype was recorded a few times. This chain links TRBV6-1 with TRBJ1-1; D not resolved. V was cut by 7 bases and J by 1 base, with 16 bases left in between. From germline, CDR1 is MNHNS and CDR2 SASEGT. This CDR3 is 15 amino acids long. The CDR3 reads CASTGFQAWNTEAFF. CDR3 nucleotides: TGTGCCAGCACGGGATTCCAAGCTTGGAACACTGAAGCTTTCTTT.

J is TRBJ2-5 and V is TRBV25-1, with a possible D match to TRBD1 (5 bases). The CDR3 contains 15 residues. Germline CDR1 and CDR2: MGHDK and SYGVNS. V gave up 0 bases and J gave up 2 bases, with 10 bases separating them. The CDR3: CASSEYQGTQETQYF. CDR3 in DNA: TGTGCCAGCAGTGAATATCAGGGAACACAAGAGACCCAGTACTTC.

The V and J genes are TRBV12-3 or TRBV12-4 and TRBJ2-7; 8 bases fit TRBD2. CDR3 length: 15 amino acids. After removal of 3 bases from V and 4 bases from J, the junction contained 8 bases not matched to a gene. The DNA of the CDR3 is TGTGCCAGCAGTTTCGACGCGGGGGGCCCGTACGAGCAGTACTTC. It translates to CASSFDAGGPYEQYF.

The V and J genes are TRBV9 and TRBJ2-7; D is perhaps TRBD1 (7 bases). V lost 0 bases to trimming and J lost 6 bases, with 10 bases between them. Germline V gene sequence: CDR1 SGDLS, CDR2 YYNGEE. This CDR3 has 13 residues. The CDR3 DNA follows: TGTGCCAGCAGCGTAGGACAGGGAGGCGAGCAGTACTTC. Its translation: CASSVGQGGEQYF.

This clonotype was picked up a small number of times. The gene calls are TRBV11-2 and TRBJ1-4, with D possibly being TRBD1 (6 bases). The germline V gene encodes CDR1 SGHAT and CDR2 FQNNGV. The V gene lost 3 bases and the J gene lost 6 bases, with 14 bases spanning the gap. This CDR3 has 15 residues. In DNA form, the CDR3 reads TGTGCCAGCAGCTTTTCCGGGGGCTCTTATGAAAAACTGTTTTTT. This translates into CASSFSGGSYEKLFF. Supplemented by reference TRBV11-2 and TRBJ1-4, the full variable domain reads EAGVAQSPRYKIIEKRQSVAFWCNPISGHATLYWYQQILGQGPKLLIQFQNNGVVDDSQLPKDRFSAERLKGVDSTLKIQPAKLEDSAVYLCASSFSGGSYEKLFFGSGTQLSVL.

This clonotype was observed a handful of times. V usage is TRBV25-1 and J usage is TRBJ2-2, with a weak D call TRBD2 (5 bases). V dropped 5 bases and J dropped 11 bases, with 12 bases sitting between them. CDR3 length: 12 residues. Per the germline V gene, CDR1 is MGHDK and CDR2 is SYGVNS. CDR3 nucleotide sequence: TGTGCCAGCAGTTCCGGGATCGACGAGCTGTTTTTT. This gives the protein CASSSGIDELFF.

V gene TRBV6-5 combines with J gene TRBJ1-2, with a tentative D call TRBD1 (5 bases). The V end was cut by 4 bases, the J end by 0 bases, with 9 bases between. The CDR3 consists of 14 residues. CDR1 and CDR2 from the germline V gene are MNHEY and SVGAGI. The CDR3 loop reads CASSSEGPNYGYTF. The CDR3 nucleotides are TGTGCCAGCAGTTCGGAGGGGCCTAACTATGGCTACACCTTC.

The chain recombines TRBV19 with TRBJ2-1; weak D call: TRBD2 (6 bases). The CDR3 loop spans 12 amino acids. Trimming shortened V by 5 bases and J by 9 bases, and 11 bases separated the two germline ends. Germline CDR1 and CDR2: LNHDA and SQIVND (reference sequence). CDR3 DNA: TGTGCCAGTAGTGTGCCGGGACTTGAGCAGTTCTTC. It codes for CASSVPGLEQFF.

This clonotype was observed at least ten times. The V and J genes are TRBV12-3 or TRBV12-4 and TRBJ2-1; D is ambiguous. This CDR3 comprises 13 residues. V shed 2 bases and J shed 6 bases, with 8 bases lying between them. The CDR3 DNA reads TGTGCCAGCAGTTTATTAAGCCGCAATGAGCAGTTCTTC. This encodes CASSLLSRNEQFF.

The rearrangement joins TRBV3-1 to TRBJ1-5; 7 nucleotides align to TRBD1. Looked up from germline, CDR1 is LGHDT and CDR2 is YNNKEL (reference sequence). The J segment lost 0 bases and the V segment lost 3 bases, leaving 5 bases of the junction unmatched. The CDR3 extends over 16 amino acids. The CDR3 nucleotides read TGTGCCAGCAGCCAGGGGACAGCTTATAGCAATCAGCCCCAGCATTTT. It translates to CASSQGTAYSNQPQHF.

This clonotype was recorded many times. The chain links TRBV6-6 to TRBJ2-3; 7 bases map to TRBD2. This CDR3 spans 15 amino acids. V lost 5 bases and J lost 3; bases outside the gene matches: 8. CDR1 is MNHNY, CDR2 SVGAGI, per germline (reference sequence). The CDR3 DNA is TGTGCCAGCAGTCCCCTACTAGCGAGTACAGATACGCAGTATTTT. Translation: CASSPLLASTDTQYF.

The CDR3 reads CASSLVAAAGNEQFF. The CDR3 nucleotides are TGTGCCAGCAGCTTGGTCGCAGCGGCGGGGAATGAGCAGTTCTTC. The J gene is TRBJ2-1, the V gene TRBV7-6; tentatively, D is TRBD2 (6 bases). The CDR3 is 15 residues long. Between the trimmed V and J ends, which lost 3 bases and 7 bases, there was a span of 16 bases. CDR1 SGHVS and CDR2 FNYEAQ come from the germline V gene.

Only a few counts were recorded for this clonotype. The J gene is TRBJ1-1, the V gene TRBV12-3 or TRBV12-4; D uncertain. This CDR3 comprises 13 residues. The germline V and J ends were trimmed by 1 base and 8 bases, with 11 bases remaining between them. The CDR3 region has the DNA TGTGCCAGCAGTTTAGGAGCGAACTTCGAAGCTTTCTTT. Encoded protein: CASSLGANFEAFF.

This clonotype was observed a handful of times. CDR3 loop: CASSLDLWTGKETEAFF. In nucleotides, the CDR3 is TGTGCCAGCAGCTTAGATTTGTGGACAGGGAAGGAGACTGAAGCTTTCTTT. The V gene is TRBV11-3, the J gene TRBJ1-1; 8 bases fit TRBD1. The V segment lost 0 bases and the J segment 5 bases; nucleotides outside the gene matches: 11. Per the germline V gene, CDR1 is SGHNT and CDR2 is YENEEA. The CDR3 extends over 17 amino acids.

V and J are TRBV4-1 and TRBJ1-1; tentative D call: TRBD1 (5 bases). CDR3 size: 14 residues. Per the germline V gene, CDR1 is MGHRA and CDR2 is YSYEKL. The V and J ends lost 0 bases and 6 bases respectively, with 11 bases between them. The chain's CDR3 is CASSQEGRSSEAFF. CDR3 DNA sequence: TGCGCCAGCAGCCAAGAGGGACGGAGCTCTGAAGCTTTCTTT.

This clonotype was detected a few times. V gene TRBV2 combines with J gene TRBJ2-7; 9 positions agree with TRBD1. The germline V gene encodes CDR1 SNHLY and CDR2 FYNNEI. The V segment lost 9 bases and the J segment 2 bases; nucleotides outside the gene matches: 8. This CDR3 is built from 14 residues. As DNA, the CDR3 is TGTGCCAGTAAAGCGGACAGGGGACCCTACGAGCAGTACTTC. It is translated as CASKADRGPYEQYF.

This clonotype occurred a few times. The genes are TRBV28 and TRBJ2-7, with 9 bases identical to TRBD2. V lost 8 bases to trimming and J lost 2 bases; unmatched junction nucleotides: 10. Per germline, CDR1 MDHEN and CDR2 SYDVKM. The CDR3 runs 15 residues. The CDR3 is CASFGGRALTYEQYF. CDR3 nucleotide sequence: TGTGCCAGCTTCGGCGGGAGGGCCCTAACCTACGAGCAGTACTTC.

This clonotype was seen repeatedly, ten times or more. The chain employs TRBV19 and TRBJ2-5; no clear D. This CDR3 has 13 residues. Per the germline V gene, CDR1 is LNHDA and CDR2 is SQIVND (reference sequence). With 5 bases removed from V and 2 bases from J, the gap between germline ends came to 9 bases. This CDR3 is CASSGNSQETQYF. The CDR3 DNA follows: TGTGCCAGTAGTGGTAACAGTCAAGAGACCCAGTACTTC.

In this sample, this clonotype turned up a few times. The V gene is TRBV7-6, the J gene TRBJ1-6; D unclear. V was cut by 0 bases and J by 4 bases, with 7 bases left in between. Germline assignment: CDR1 SGHVS and CDR2 FNYEAQ. There are 15 residues in the CDR3. Here the CDR3 DNA reads TGTGCCAGCAGCTTAGCGAACAGTTATAATTCACCCCTCCACTTT. This codes for CASSLANSYNSPLHF.

This chain links TRBV9 with TRBJ1-1; D not certain. The length of the CDR3 is 14 residues. V was pared by 3 bases and J by 3 bases, with 12 bases between. Germline CDR1 reads SGDLS; CDR2 reads YYNGEE. The CDR3 spells CASSARSRDTEAFF. Written as DNA, the CDR3 is TGTGCCAGCAGCGCCCGTTCAAGGGACACTGAAGCTTTCTTT.

This clonotype was seen only a few times. V gene TRBV7-2 combines with J gene TRBJ1-6, with D possibly matching TRBD1 (5 bases). Germline CDR1 is SGHTA and CDR2 is FQGNSA. The CDR3 has 16 amino acids. Trimming removed 6 bases at V and 9 bases at J, with 21 bases between. The CDR3 reads CASRLIESQGASPLHF. The DNA for the CDR3 is TGTGCCAGCAGACTTATCGAGTCCCAGGGTGCTTCACCCCTCCACTTT.

This clonotype was seen many times. V gene TRBV28 combines with J gene TRBJ2-1; 10 bases align to TRBD1. Per germline, CDR1 MDHEN and CDR2 SYDVKM. With 5 bases clipped from V and 7 bases from J, the junction kept 11 bases outside the gene matches. The CDR3 runs to 16 residues. The CDR3 protein is CASSPEWDRGTNEQFF. The CDR3 nucleotides are TGTGCCAGCAGTCCGGAGTGGGACAGGGGTACGAATGAGCAGTTCTTC.

As for this clonotype: Compared with germline, one end of the junction differs, possibly owing to a read error. The CDR3 bases are TGTGACAGCAGTTATCGGGACCCAAACAATGAGCAGTTCTTC. This codes for CDSSYRDPNNEQFF. The rearrangement links TRBV27 to TRBJ2-1, with D perhaps assigned TRBD1 or TRBD2 (5 bases each). Germline lookup yields CDR1 MNHEY and CDR2 SMNVEV (reference sequence). The length of the CDR3 is 14 residues.